The 29 T cell receptor beta chains below come from one sample, sequenced in a study of T cells after yellow fever vaccination. MiXCR, applied by TCRdb to the 5' RACE reads, yields one record per CDR3 protein. Among fewer than 150,000 distinct CDR3 sequences, about 7% were seen once, and the ten largest hold roughly 2.8%. Sequenced here: CD4+ T cells sorted from PBMCs, sampled 45 days after the first yellow fever vaccination. The origin of the receptors is a man between 18 and 29 years old who received the YFV17D yellow fever vaccine.

The sample holds a few counts of this clonotype. V and J are TRBV28 and TRBJ1-1; D is undetermined. There are 11 residues in the CDR3. Trimming left V 8 bases short and J 4 bases short, with 8 bases between. Germline CDR1 and CDR2: MDHEN and SYDVKM. Written as DNA, the CDR3 is TGTGCCAGCGGTAGACCCACTGAAGCTTTCTTT. It specifies CASGRPTEAFF. Using reference TRBV28 and TRBJ1-1 for the parts outside the CDR3, the full variable domain is DVKVTQSSRYLVKRTGEKVFLECVQDMDHENMFWYRQDPGLGLRLIYFSYDVKMKEKGDIPEGYSVSREKKERFSLILESASTNQTSMYLCASGRPTEAFFGQGTRLTVV.

Ten or more counts support this clonotype. The rearrangement links TRBV7-3 to TRBJ2-3; D is unresolved. V shed 6 bases and J shed 0 bases, with 10 bases lying between them. This CDR3 is 14 amino acids long. Germline V gives CDR1 SGHTA, CDR2 FQGTGA. CDR3 residues: CASSPSGSTDTQYF. The DNA of the CDR3 is TGTGCCAGCAGTCCATCCGGGAGCACAGATACGCAGTATTTT.

This clonotype occurred many times. The rearrangement joins TRBV7-9 to TRBJ1-1; D not resolved. V was clipped by 1 base and J by 1 base, with 13 bases between them. The germline gives CDR1 SEHNR, CDR2 FQNEAQ (reference sequence). The CDR3 consists of 16 residues. This chain's CDR3 is CASSLDWFTTNTEAFF. The CDR3 region has the DNA TGTGCCAGCAGCTTAGATTGGTTTACCACGAACACTGAAGCTTTCTTT. The full variable domain, its missing parts supplied by reference TRBV7-9 and TRBJ1-1, is DTGVSQNPRHKITKRGQNVTFRCDPISEHNRLYWYRQTLGQGPEFLTYFQNEAQLEKSRLLSDRFSAERPKGSFSTLEIQRTEQGDSAMYLCASSLDWFTTNTEAFFGQGTRLTVV.

About this clonotype itself: A much larger clone differs by one base, so this may be a read error. The chain employs TRBV30 and TRBJ2-7; TRBD2 might be the D (5 bases). This CDR3 spans 15 amino acids. Germline V gives CDR1 GTSNPN, CDR2 SVGIG (reference sequence). The V and J ends lost 4 bases and 4 bases respectively, with 20 bases between them. DNA for the CDR3: TGTGCCTGGAACCGTCGAGGAGGTGGGGATTACGAGCAGTACTTC. Its protein is CAWNRRGGGDYEQYF.

The sample holds many counts of this clonotype. This chain uses TRBV25-1 with TRBJ1-1; D gene unclear. The CDR3 has 16 residues. Germline V gene lookup returns CDR1 MGHDK and CDR2 SYGVNS. Deletions cut 1 base from V and 1 base from J, with 13 bases between. The CDR3 sequence is CASSESPRQSNTEAFF. CDR3 bases: TGTGCCAGCAGTGAATCGCCGAGACAATCGAACACTGAAGCTTTCTTT.

In its sample, this clonotype was seen many times. The chain carries TRBV5-6 and TRBJ1-3; D perhaps matches TRBD1 (5 bases). Between the trimmed V and J ends, which lost 2 bases and 0 bases, there was a span of 9 bases. Germline CDR1 and CDR2: SGHDT and YYEEEE. The CDR3 loop spans 15 amino acids. Here the CDR3 reads CASSFAGPSGNTIYF. DNA of the CDR3: TGTGCCAGCAGCTTCGCAGGGCCCTCTGGAAACACCATATATTTT.

This clonotype occurred a few times. J is TRBJ2-5 and V is TRBV4-3; D call uncertain. The V gene lost 1 base and the J gene lost 1 base, with 7 bases spanning the gap. This CDR3 has 14 amino acids. Germline CDR1 and CDR2: LGHNA and YSLEER. The CDR3 DNA reads as TGCGCCAGCAGCCAAGGACAAATCCAAGAGACCCAGTACTTC. This gives the protein CASSQGQIQETQYF.

The table lists this clonotype with many counts. The V call is TRBV6-5, the J call TRBJ1-6, with D maybe TRBD1 (5 bases). The V end was cut by 2 bases, the J end by 7 bases, with 18 bases between. Germline-derived CDR1 and CDR2 are MNHEY and SVGAGI. The CDR3 extends over 17 amino acids. Here the CDR3 reads CASSYLPGRSRNSPLHF. The CDR3, as DNA: TGTGCCAGCAGTTACCTGCCAGGGAGGAGTCGGAATTCACCCCTCCACTTT.

In this sample, this clonotype turned up many times. The gene calls are TRBV7-6 and TRBJ2-1; a weak D match, TRBD2 (6 bases). CDR1 is SGHVS, CDR2 FNYEAQ, per germline. Trimming removed 4 bases at V and 6 bases at J, with 13 bases between. This CDR3 has 14 residues. CDR3 nucleotides: TGTGCCAGCAGCTCTCGACGGACTACCAATGAGCAGTTCTTC. It encodes CASSSRRTTNEQFF.

This clonotype was seen at least ten times. The chain has TRBV5-8 and TRBJ1-1; D might be TRBD1 (5 bases). The V gene lost 0 bases and the J gene lost 1 base, with 10 bases spanning the gap. Germline values: CDR1 SGHTS, CDR2 YDEGEE. The CDR3 sequence is 15 residues long. The DNA of the CDR3 is TGTGCCAGCAGCTTGGCCACGGGGGGGAACACTGAAGCTTTCTTT. Its translation: CASSLATGGNTEAFF.

This clonotype was counted ten times or more. The CDR3 region has the DNA TGCAGTGCTACGGAGGGGAGCTATGGCTACACCTTC. Amino acids: CSATEGSYGYTF. The rearrangement joins TRBV20-1 to TRBJ1-2; a possible D gene is TRBD1 (5 bases). Trimming took 4 bases from V and 4 from J, leaving 10 bases between them. This CDR3 contains 12 residues. Germline CDR1 reads DFQATT; CDR2 reads SNEGSKA (reference sequence).

This clonotype was found many times. The V call is TRBV9, the J call TRBJ2-3, with TRBD2 matching over 12 bases. Per germline, CDR1 SGDLS and CDR2 YYNGEE. The CDR3 extends over 17 amino acids. With 0 bases clipped from V and 5 bases from J, the junction kept 7 bases outside the gene matches. This CDR3 reads CASSVGSSGGAGDTQYF. In DNA, the CDR3 is TGTGCCAGCAGCGTAGGTTCTAGCGGGGGGGCAGGAGATACGCAGTATTTT.

This clonotype was seen only a few times. The chain carries TRBV21-1 and TRBJ2-7; TRBD2, the table's D call, lacks a check against the DNA. TRBV21-1 is flagged as a pseudogene. The CDR3 totals 14 residues. Here the CDR3 reads CAVNERGRSYEQYF. The CDR3 DNA reads as TGTGCCGTCAACGAGCGGGGGAGATCCTACGAGCAGTACTTC.

This clonotype came up many times. V is TRBV12-3 or TRBV12-4 and J is TRBJ1-5; 10 positions match TRBD1. V lost 6 bases, J lost 6 bases, and 5 bases stayed unmatched. The CDR3 runs to 14 residues. CDR3 sequence (DNA): TGTGCCAGCAGAGGACAGGGGGATAGTCAGCCCCAGCATTTT. Its translation is CASRGQGDSQPQHF.

This clonotype has only one observation. This may be a read error: a much more frequent sequence differs by one nucleotide. The gene calls are TRBV7-2 and TRBJ1-5; no reliable D call. The length of the CDR3 is 13 residues. Germline CDR1 and CDR2: SGHTA and FQGNSA. CDR3 coding DNA: TGTGCCAGCAGCAAAGATCCCAATCAGCGCCAGCATTTT. Protein: CASSKDPNQRQHF.

The table lists this clonotype with a few counts. This chain joins TRBV3-1 and TRBJ2-7; D not resolved. V shed 1 base and J shed 3 bases, with 13 bases lying between them. Germline CDR1 LGHDT, CDR2 YNNKEL (reference sequence). This CDR3 spans 15 amino acids. CDR3 nucleotides: TGTGCCAGCAGCCAAGGTCTGGGTTCAAGCTACGAGCAGTACGTC. Protein sequence: CASSQGLGSSYEQYV.

Many counts were recorded for this clonotype. V is TRBV28 and J is TRBJ1-3; D unresolved. From germline, CDR1 is MDHEN and CDR2 SYDVKM. This CDR3 has 11 amino acids. The V end lost 8 bases, the J end lost 8 bases, and 10 bases lay between the germline ends. CDR3 amino acids: CASGGLYTIYF. The CDR3 DNA sequence: TGTGCCAGCGGAGGCCTCTACACCATATATTTT.

This clonotype appeared many times. The V call is TRBV7-2, the J call TRBJ2-1, with a possible D match to TRBD1 (6 bases). Germline V gene data show CDR1 as SGHTA and CDR2 as FQGNSA. The CDR3 totals 15 residues. The ends were cut back, 6 bases at V and 4 bases at J, with 16 bases in the middle. CDR3 in DNA: TGTGCCAGCAGACAGGGCCCGGACCAGTACAATGAGCAGTTCTTC. Protein sequence: CASRQGPDQYNEQFF.

Many counts were recorded for this clonotype. CDR3 DNA sequence: TGCGCCAGCAGCGATACGGTAAACGGGGCTTTAAGTGAAGCTTTCTTT. Its protein is CASSDTVNGALSEAFF. The V gene is TRBV10-1, the J gene TRBJ1-1; tentatively, D is TRBD1 (5 bases). This CDR3 is 16 amino acids long. Deletions cut 6 bases from V and 7 bases from J, with 24 bases between. Germline V gives CDR1 WNHNN, CDR2 SYGVQD (reference sequence).

This clonotype has ten or more counts. The genes are TRBV15 and TRBJ2-4, with 9 nucleotides matching TRBD1. There are 16 residues in the CDR3. Germline CDR1 and CDR2: LNHNV and YYDKDF (reference sequence). Unmatched junction bases numbered 9, after V lost 0 bases and J lost 9 bases. As DNA, the CDR3 is TGTGCCACCAGCAGAGATCTGAGCGGGACAGGGACCATTCAGTACTTC. It is translated as CATSRDLSGTGTIQYF.

This clonotype was counted many times. The chain couples TRBV29-1 to TRBJ2-5; D could derive from TRBD1 or TRBD2 (5 bases each). CDR3 length equals 14 residues. In germline, CDR1 is SQVTM, CDR2 ANQGSEA. Trimming left V 5 bases short and J 5 bases short, with 18 bases between. CDR3 protein: CSVRPGRFGETQYF. DNA of the CDR3: TGCAGCGTTCGACCGGGACGGTTTGGTGAGACCCAGTACTTC.

To note about this clonotype: A much larger clone differs by one base, so this may be a read error. The genes are TRBV7-7 and TRBJ2-1, with D perhaps TRBD1 or TRBD2 (6 bases each). The CDR3 sequence is 14 residues long. Trimming shortened V by 5 bases and J by 9 bases, and 17 bases separated the two germline ends. CDR1 is SSHAT and CDR2 is FNYEAQ in the germline V gene (reference sequence). CDR3 sequence (DNA): TGTGCCAGCAGCCCCCGCGGGGACAAAGCTGAGCAGTTCTTC. Translation: CASSPRGDKAEQFF.

This clonotype was recorded at least ten times. The J gene is TRBJ2-3, the V gene TRBV25-1; 9 bases fit TRBD1. Germline CDR1 is MGHDK and CDR2 is SYGVNS. This CDR3 is 17 amino acids long. The ends lost 4 bases at V and 6 bases at J; junction bases unmatched: 14. The chain's CDR3 is CASSGFRDRDRVDTQYF. The CDR3 region has the DNA TGTGCCAGCAGTGGCTTTCGGGACAGGGACCGTGTGGATACGCAGTATTTT.

This clonotype appeared many times. The V and J genes are TRBV7-2 and TRBJ2-7; D perhaps matches TRBD1 (6 bases). Germline lookup yields CDR1 SGHTA and CDR2 FQGNSA. V was shortened by 4 bases and J by 10 bases, with 14 bases between the two germline ends. This CDR3 has 12 residues. Written as DNA, the CDR3 is TGTGCCAGCAGCTCGGACAGACGAGGACAGTACTTC. Its translation is CASSSDRRGQYF.

There are many counts of this clonotype. V gene TRBV5-1 combines with J gene TRBJ2-7; D not resolved. The V end was cut by 4 bases, the J end by 0 bases, with 11 bases between. From germline, CDR1 is SGHRS and CDR2 YFSETQ. The CDR3 spans 14 residues. The CDR3 loop is CASSRAGNSYEQYV. The CDR3 DNA reads TGCGCCAGCAGCCGGGCCGGAAACTCCTACGAGCAGTACGTC.

At least ten counts were recorded for this clonotype. The chain is built from TRBV3-1 and TRBJ2-2; tentatively, D is TRBD1 (5 bases). Deletions cut 1 base from V and 1 base from J, with 13 bases between. Looked up from germline, CDR1 is LGHDT and CDR2 is YNNKEL (reference sequence). The CDR3 is made up of 17 amino acids. CDR3 in amino acids: CASSQVFWQGNTGELFF. The CDR3 DNA is TGTGCCAGCAGCCAAGTGTTTTGGCAGGGGAACACCGGGGAGCTGTTTTTT.

This clonotype was counted ten times or more. This chain joins TRBV5-1 and TRBJ1-1; weak D call: TRBD1 (5 bases). The ends were cut back, 0 bases at V and 1 base at J, with 7 bases in the middle. The CDR3 is 14 residues long. The germline CDR1 and CDR2 sequences are SGHRS and YFSETQ. The CDR3 sequence: CASSLDRPNTEAFF. DNA of the CDR3: TGCGCCAGCAGCTTGGACAGGCCGAACACTGAAGCTTTCTTT. Drawing the rest from reference TRBV5-1 and TRBJ1-1, the complete variable domain is KAGVTQTPRYLIKTRGQQVTLSCSPISGHRSVSWYQQTPGQGLQFLFEYFSETQRNKGNFPGRFSGRQFSNSRSEMNVSTLELGDSALYLCASSLDRPNTEAFFGQGTRLTVV.

Ten or more counts support this clonotype. V usage is TRBV18 and J usage is TRBJ2-2; TRBD2 matches 8 bases. CDR1 is KGHSH and CDR2 is LQKENI in the germline V gene. CDR3 size: 17 residues. Losses at the gene ends were 3 bases for V and 0 bases for J; bases not matched to a gene: 6. CDR3: CASSPNRLATNTGELFF. The CDR3 nucleotides read TGTGCCAGCTCACCCAATCGACTAGCGACGAACACCGGGGAGCTGTTTTTT.

This clonotype has ten or more counts. This chain links TRBV24-1 with TRBJ2-7; no reliable D call. This CDR3 comprises 15 residues. Looked up from germline, CDR1 is KGHDR and CDR2 is SFDVKD. V lost 4 bases and J 3 bases, leaving 15 bases between the germline ends. This chain's CDR3 is CATSEEDRYHYEQYF. Written as DNA, the CDR3 is TGTGCCACCAGTGAAGAGGACCGATACCACTACGAGCAGTACTTC.